A single sample is the source of the 12 T cell receptor beta chains below, sequenced in a study of control samples from healthy donors and cancer patients. The table came from immunoSEQ multiplex PCR; TCRdb's copy has only in-frame clones and leaves some out. This table holds some 79,000 clones, roughly 87% found once. Sequencing input: blood. The receptor set was obtained from a woman aged 45-60 years in good health.

The chain joins TRBV24-1 to TRBJ2-3; 8 bases match TRBD2. The CDR3 loop spans 17 amino acids. V gave up 2 bases and J gave up 9 bases; unmatched junction bases: 15. Per germline, CDR1 KGHDR and CDR2 SFDVKD. The CDR3 bases are TGTGCCACCAGTGATTCGGCAAGCGGGAGTGCCACTGGGACGCAGTATTTT. This translates into CATSDSASGSATGTQYF.

The V gene is TRBV6-1, the J gene TRBJ1-6, with a tentative D call TRBD1 (6 bases). Trimming took 0 bases from V and 7 from J, leaving 13 bases between them. Germline V gene sequence: CDR1 MNHNS, CDR2 SASEGT. The CDR3 extends over 16 amino acids. The DNA for the CDR3 is TGTGCCAGCAGTGAAGCCACGGGGGCCTCGAATTCACCCCTCCACTTT. Translated: CASSEATGASNSPLHF.

The CDR3 DNA reads as TGTGCCAGCATTTCCTCGGCGGGAAGAGACGAGCAGTACTTC. It yields the protein CASISSAGRDEQYF. This rearrangement joins TRBV6-5 to TRBJ2-7; tentative D call: TRBD2 (6 bases). V was shortened by 7 bases and J by 5 bases, with 18 bases between the two germline ends. Germline CDR1 MNHEY, CDR2 SVGAGI. The CDR3 is 14 residues long.

This sequence joins TRBV15 and TRBJ2-1, with 8 nucleotides matching TRBD2. V was clipped by 5 bases and J by 6 bases; unmatched bases: 12. There are 16 residues in the CDR3. Germline assignment: CDR1 LNHNV and CDR2 YYDKDF (reference sequence). The CDR3 reads CATSVTDVAGSNEQFF. CDR3 DNA sequence: TGTGCCACCAGCGTCACCGACGTAGCGGGGAGCAATGAGCAGTTCTTC. The variable domain in full, with the rest retrieved from reference TRBV15 and TRBJ2-1, is DAMVIQNPRYQVTQFGKPVTLSCSQTLNHNVMYWYQQKSSQAPKLLFHYYDKDFNNEADTPDNFQSRRPNTSFCFLDIRSPGLGDTAMYLCATSVTDVAGSNEQFFGPGTRLTVL.

V usage is TRBV6-5 and J usage is TRBJ2-4; 8 nucleotides match TRBD1. The V segment lost 4 bases and the J segment 8 bases; nucleotides outside the gene matches: 7. CDR3 length: 14 amino acids. Germline V CDR1 and CDR2: MNHEY, SVGAGI. This CDR3 reads CASSSRQGNDIQYF. The CDR3 DNA sequence: TGTGCCAGCAGTTCCCGACAGGGGAACGACATTCAGTACTTC.

The chain uses TRBV5-6 and TRBJ1-4; D is unresolved. Germline V gene lookup returns CDR1 SGHDT and CDR2 YYEEEE. The CDR3 has 14 residues. Trimming stripped 0 bases from V and 7 bases from J, with 10 bases between. The CDR3 spells CASSLVLGREKLFF. DNA for the CDR3: TGTGCCAGCAGCTTGGTATTAGGTCGTGAAAAACTGTTTTTT.

The chain joins TRBV5-1 to TRBJ2-1, with D tentatively TRBD2 (6 bases). Deletions cut 0 bases from V and 9 bases from J, with 7 bases between. The CDR3 consists of 12 residues. The germline V gene has CDR1 SGHRS and CDR2 YFSETQ. This CDR3 reads CASSLGGGEQFF. CDR3 nucleotides: TGCGCCAGCAGCTTGGGGGGAGGTGAGCAGTTCTTC. Complete variable domain (other parts from reference TRBV5-1 and TRBJ2-1): KAGVTQTPRYLIKTRGQQVTLSCSPISGHRSVSWYQQTPGQGLQFLFEYFSETQRNKGNFPGRFSGRQFSNSRSEMNVSTLELGDSALYLCASSLGGGEQFFGPGTRLTVL.

The chain uses TRBV3-1 (or the pseudogene TRBV3-2) and TRBJ2-7; TRBD2 might be the D (5 bases). The CDR3 runs 15 residues. V was trimmed by 1 base and J by 2 bases, leaving 12 bases between them. Germline CDR1 and CDR2: LGHDT and YNNKEL (reference sequence). Here the CDR3 reads CASSQGPFGAYEQYF. As DNA, the CDR3 is TGTGCCAGCAGCCAAGGACCCTTCGGGGCCTACGAGCAGTACTTC.

J is TRBJ2-2 and V is TRBV19, with 9 bases lining up with TRBD1. This CDR3 has 16 amino acids. The J segment lost 1 base and the V segment lost 4 bases, leaving 4 bases of the junction unmatched. CDR1 is LNHDA, CDR2 SQIVND, per germline (reference sequence). The CDR3 region has the DNA TGTGCCAGTAGTACTGGGACAGGGTTGAACACCGGGGAGCTGTTTTTT. It specifies CASSTGTGLNTGELFF.

The gene calls are TRBV9 and TRBJ2-7, with TRBD1 as a possible D gene (6 bases). The CDR3 is 13 amino acids. V gave up 4 bases and J gave up 3 bases, with 11 bases separating them. The V gene's germline CDR1 is SGDLS and CDR2 YYNGEE. The CDR3: CASSPQQGYEQYF. The CDR3 nucleotides read TGTGCCAGCAGCCCACAACAGGGCTACGAGCAGTACTTC. The entire variable domain, with the rest obtained from reference TRBV9 and TRBJ2-7, is as follows: DSGVTQTPKHLITATGQRVTLRCSPRSGDLSVYWYQQSLDQGLQFLIQYYNGEERAKGNILERFSAQQFPDLHSELNLSSLELGDSALYFCASSPQQGYEQYFGPGTRLTVT.

CDR3 residues: CASSWGQGSGNTIYF. In DNA, the CDR3 is TGTGCCAGCAGCTGGGGACAGGGAAGCGGGAACACCATATATTTT. The chain combines TRBV5-4 with TRBJ1-3; 9 bases agree with TRBD1. The V segment lost 3 bases and the J segment 7 bases; nucleotides outside the gene matches: 8. Germline assignment: CDR1 SGHNT and CDR2 YYREEE (reference sequence). This CDR3 is built from 15 residues.

The chain has TRBV19 and TRBJ2-7; tentative D call: TRBD2 (5 bases). Trimming pared 3 bases from V and 7 bases from J, leaving 22 bases between. The CDR3 is 16 residues long. The germline gives CDR1 LNHDA, CDR2 SQIVND (reference sequence). The CDR3 loop is CASSIGLGGPAWEQYF. The CDR3 nucleotides are TGTGCCAGTAGTATCGGGTTAGGAGGCCCCGCCTGGGAGCAGTACTTC.